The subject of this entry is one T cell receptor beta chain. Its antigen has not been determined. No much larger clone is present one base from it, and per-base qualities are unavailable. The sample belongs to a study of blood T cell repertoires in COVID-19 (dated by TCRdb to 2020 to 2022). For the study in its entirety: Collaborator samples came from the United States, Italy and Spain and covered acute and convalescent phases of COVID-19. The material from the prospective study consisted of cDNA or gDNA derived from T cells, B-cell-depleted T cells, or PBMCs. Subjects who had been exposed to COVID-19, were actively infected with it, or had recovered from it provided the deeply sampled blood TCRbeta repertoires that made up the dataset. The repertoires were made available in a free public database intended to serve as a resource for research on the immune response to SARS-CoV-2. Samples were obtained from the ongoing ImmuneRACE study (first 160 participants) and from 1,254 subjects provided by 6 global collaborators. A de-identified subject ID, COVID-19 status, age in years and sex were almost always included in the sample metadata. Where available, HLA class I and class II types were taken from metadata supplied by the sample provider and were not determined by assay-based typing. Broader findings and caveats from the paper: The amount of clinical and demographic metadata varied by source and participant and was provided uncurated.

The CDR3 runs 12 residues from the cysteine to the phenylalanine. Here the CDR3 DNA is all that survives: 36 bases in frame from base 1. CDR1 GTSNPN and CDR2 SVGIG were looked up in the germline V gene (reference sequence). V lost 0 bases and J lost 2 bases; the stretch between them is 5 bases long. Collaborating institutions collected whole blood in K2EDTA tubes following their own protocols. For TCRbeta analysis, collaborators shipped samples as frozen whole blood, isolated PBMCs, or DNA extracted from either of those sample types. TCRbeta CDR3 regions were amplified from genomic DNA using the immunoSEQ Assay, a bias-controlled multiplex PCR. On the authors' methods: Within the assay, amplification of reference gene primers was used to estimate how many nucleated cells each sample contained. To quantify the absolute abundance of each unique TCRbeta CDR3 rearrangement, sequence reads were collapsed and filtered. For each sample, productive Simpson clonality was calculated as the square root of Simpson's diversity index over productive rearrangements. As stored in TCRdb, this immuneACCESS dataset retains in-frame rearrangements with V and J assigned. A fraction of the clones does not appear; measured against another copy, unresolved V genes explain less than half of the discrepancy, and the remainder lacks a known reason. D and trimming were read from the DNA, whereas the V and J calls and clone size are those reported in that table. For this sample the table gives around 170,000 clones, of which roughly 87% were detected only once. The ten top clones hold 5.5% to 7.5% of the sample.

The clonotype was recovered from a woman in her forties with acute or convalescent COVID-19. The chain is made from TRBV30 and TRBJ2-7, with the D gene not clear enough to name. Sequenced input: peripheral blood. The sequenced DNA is TGTGCCTGGAGTGTAACGGCCTACGAGCAGTACTTC. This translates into CAWSVTAYEQYF. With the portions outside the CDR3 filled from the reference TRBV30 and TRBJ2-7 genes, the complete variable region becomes SQTIHQWPATLVQPVGSPLSLECTVEGTSNPNLYWYRQAAGRGLQLLFYSVGIGQISSEVPQNLSASRPQDRQFILSSKKLLLSDSGFYLCAWSVTAYEQYFGPGTRLTVT.